One TCR beta chain is described in this entry. What it binds is unknown. Incorporated into the TCR beta cDNA libraries were unique molecular identifiers, which served to reduce PCR and sequencing biases. T cells numbering roughly 1 to 10 million yielded about 500,000 cDNA molecules. TCRdb independently ran MiXCR on the PCR reads; one entry per CDR3 protein. The sample has hundreds of thousands of distinct CDR3 sequences, 53% seen once. The sample is drawn from a study of post-analysis software for immune sequencing data. General study findings and limits: Among about 5 TRBV segments more frequent in patients than controls were TRBV5-6, TRBV5-1 and TRBV20-1. When compared against controls, multiple sclerosis patients showed significantly lower normalized Chao1 diversity. Under F measure analysis, samples from one preparation batch co-clustered strongly.

After removal of 6 bases from V and 3 bases from J, the junction contained 14 bases not matched to a gene. The CDR3 is made up of 16 amino acids. The germline CDR1 and CDR2 sequences are MNHEY and SVGAGI. The V and J genes are TRBV6-5 and TRBJ2-7; 7 nucleotides line up with TRBD2. This sequence originates from a girl between 5 and 17 years old with multiple sclerosis. Material: blood. The CDR3 DNA follows: TGTGCCAGCAGACGAGGGGTAAGGGGAGGGAACTACGAGCAGTACTTC. It encodes CASRRGVRGGNYEQYF.